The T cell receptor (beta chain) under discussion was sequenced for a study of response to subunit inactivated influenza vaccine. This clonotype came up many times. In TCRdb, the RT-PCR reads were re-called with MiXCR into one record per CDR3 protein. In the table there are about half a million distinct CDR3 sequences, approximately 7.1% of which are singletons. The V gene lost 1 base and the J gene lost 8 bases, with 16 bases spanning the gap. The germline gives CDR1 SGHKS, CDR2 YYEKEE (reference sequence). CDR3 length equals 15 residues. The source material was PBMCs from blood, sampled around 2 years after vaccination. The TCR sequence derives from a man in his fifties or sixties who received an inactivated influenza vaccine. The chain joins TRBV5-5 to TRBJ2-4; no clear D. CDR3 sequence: CASSLQVGNSDIQYF. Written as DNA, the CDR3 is TGTGCCAGCAGCTTGCAAGTCGGCAATTCGGACATTCAGTACTTC.